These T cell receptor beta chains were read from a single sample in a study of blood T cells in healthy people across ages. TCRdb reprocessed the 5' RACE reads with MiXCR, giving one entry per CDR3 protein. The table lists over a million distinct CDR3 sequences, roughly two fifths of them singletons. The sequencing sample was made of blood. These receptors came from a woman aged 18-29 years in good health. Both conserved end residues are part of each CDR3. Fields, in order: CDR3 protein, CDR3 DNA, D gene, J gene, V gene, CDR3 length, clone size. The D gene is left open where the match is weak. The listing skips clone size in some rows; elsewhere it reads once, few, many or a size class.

CDR3: CASSLTGGEYEQYF
DNA: TGCGCCAGCAGCTTGACCGGGGGGGAATACGAGCAGTACTTC
D: TRBD2
J: TRBJ2-7
V: TRBV5-1
length: 14
size: NA

CDR3: CASSQGVQGAEAFF
DNA: TGTGCCAGCAGCCAAGGTGTTCAGGGGGCTGAAGCTTTCTTT
D: TRBD1
J: TRBJ1-1
V: TRBV3-1
length: 14
size: few

CDR3: CASSVWEGMETQYF
DNA: TGTGCCAGCAGCGTATGGGAGGGGATGGAGACCCAGTACTTC
D: TRBD2
J: TRBJ2-5
V: TRBV9
length: 14
size: few

CDR3: CAISEPRELVDTQYF
DNA: TGTGCCATCAGTGAGCCCCGGGAACTGGTGGATACGCAGTATTTT
D: NA
J: TRBJ2-3
V: TRBV10-3
length: 15
size: NA

CDR3: CSHRVPNTEAFF
DNA: TGCAGTCACAGGGTTCCTAACACTGAAGCTTTCTTT
D: NA
J: TRBJ1-1
V: TRBV20-1
length: 12
size: NA

CDR3: CASGGTGTEAFF
DNA: TGTGCCAGTGGAGGGACGGGCACTGAAGCTTTCTTT
D: NA
J: TRBJ1-1
V: TRBV19
length: 12
size: NA

CDR3: CASSLGDVGSYNEQFF
DNA: TGTGCCAGCAGCTTAGGCGATGTAGGCTCCTACAATGAGCAGTTCTTC
D: NA
J: TRBJ2-1
V: TRBV11-3
length: 16
size: NA

CDR3: CASSYTGEQYF
DNA: TGTGCCAGCAGCTATACGGGGGAGCAGTACTTC
D: NA
J: TRBJ2-7
V: TRBV7-8
length: 11
size: few

CDR3: CSAGALNYGYTF
DNA: TGCAGTGCCGGAGCACTTAACTATGGCTACACCTTC
D: NA
J: TRBJ1-2
V: TRBV20-1
length: 12
size: NA

CDR3: CASSLDSSGKETQYF
DNA: TGTGCCAGCAGCTTAGATTCTAGCGGGAAGGAGACCCAGTACTTC
D: TRBD2
J: TRBJ2-5
V: TRBV7-2
length: 15
size: NA

CDR3: CASSQDPTASFGYTF
DNA: TGCGCCAGCAGCCAAGATCCCACTGCCTCTTTTGGCTACACCTTC
D: NA
J: TRBJ1-2
V: TRBV4-1
length: 15
size: NA

CDR3: CASSDRGVSGYTF
DNA: TGTGCCAGCAGCGACAGGGGAGTTTCTGGCTACACCTTC
D: TRBD1
J: TRBJ1-2
V: TRBV6-6
length: 13
size: many

CDR3: CASRPGGKYYNEQFF
DNA: TGTGCCAGCAGACCAGGGGGGAAATATTACAATGAGCAGTTCTTC
D: NA
J: TRBJ2-1
V: TRBV28
length: 15
size: few

CDR3: CSATGSNYGYTF
DNA: TGCAGTGCTACCGGCAGTAACTATGGCTACACCTTC
D: NA
J: TRBJ1-2
V: TRBV20-1
length: 12
size: many

CDR3: CAWRGGVSTYEQYF
DNA: TGTGCCTGGAGGGGGGGAGTCTCAACCTACGAGCAGTACTTC
D: NA
J: TRBJ2-7
V: TRBV30
length: 14
size: NA

CDR3: CAISEAPGRYGYTF
DNA: TGTGCCATCAGTGAGGCCCCAGGGAGATATGGCTACACCTTC
D: NA
J: TRBJ1-2
V: TRBV10-3
length: 14
size: few

CDR3: CSAFGLDGGSSYEQYF
DNA: TGCAGTGCTTTTGGACTAGATGGGGGTAGCTCCTACGAGCAGTACTTC
D: TRBD2
J: TRBJ2-7
V: TRBV20-1
length: 16
size: few

CDR3: CASSFSTGGDTEAFF
DNA: TGTGCCAGCAGCTTTTCGACAGGGGGGGACACTGAAGCTTTCTTT
D: TRBD1
J: TRBJ1-1
V: TRBV7-9
length: 15
size: few

CDR3: CASTQLGGLAGNEQFF
DNA: TGTGCCAGCACCCAGTTAGGAGGACTAGCTGGCAATGAGCAGTTCTTC
D: TRBD2
J: TRBJ2-1
V: TRBV27
length: 16
size: NA

CDR3: CASSPTGDRYGYTF
DNA: TGTGCCAGCAGCCCAACGGGGGACCGCTATGGCTACACCTTC
D: NA
J: TRBJ1-2
V: TRBV7-3
length: 14
size: NA

CDR3: CSVEGRQGSTEAFF
DNA: TGCAGCGTTGAAGGAAGACAGGGGAGCACTGAAGCTTTCTTT
D: TRBD1
J: TRBJ1-1
V: TRBV29-1
length: 14
size: few

CDR3: CSVTRGPIQYF
DNA: TGCAGCGTTACAAGGGGACCCATTCAGTACTTC
D: NA
J: TRBJ2-4
V: TRBV29-1
length: 11
size: NA

CDR3: CASSQDGRGTGYTF
DNA: TGCGCCAGCAGCCAAGATGGACGGGGAACTGGCTACACCTTC
D: NA
J: TRBJ1-2
V: TRBV4-3
length: 14
size: NA

CDR3: CASRSTGARGRAQYF
DNA: TGTGCCAGCAGGTCCACAGGGGCCCGTGGGAGGGCGCAGTATTTT
D: NA
J: TRBJ2-3
V: TRBV28
length: 15
size: NA

CDR3: CASSLRDYYSNQPQHF
DNA: TGTGCCAGCAGTTTAAGGGATTATTATAGCAATCAGCCCCAGCATTTT
D: NA
J: TRBJ1-5
V: TRBV12-3/TRBV12-4
length: 16
size: NA

CDR3: CASSLVLAGTKNIQYF
DNA: TGTGCCAGCAGCTTGGTACTAGCCGGAACCAAAAACATTCAGTACTTC
D: NA
J: TRBJ2-4
V: TRBV5-5
length: 16
size: few

CDR3: CASSYKGRGLNTEAFF
DNA: TGTGCCAGCAGTTACAAAGGCAGGGGGTTGAACACTGAAGCTTTCTTT
D: TRBD1
J: TRBJ1-1
V: TRBV6-5
length: 16
size: NA

CDR3: CASSMASGRGNEQFF
DNA: TGTGCCAGTAGTATGGCTAGCGGGAGAGGTAATGAGCAGTTCTTC
D: TRBD2
J: TRBJ2-1
V: TRBV19
length: 15
size: NA

CDR3: CSASRGGRTEAFF
DNA: TGCAGTGCTAGTAGGGGGGGAAGGACTGAAGCTTTCTTT
D: NA
J: TRBJ1-1
V: TRBV20-1
length: 13
size: few

CDR3: CASSEVLGGTEAFF
DNA: TGTGCCAGCAGTGAAGTTTTAGGGGGCACTGAAGCTTTCTTT
D: NA
J: TRBJ1-1
V: TRBV25-1
length: 14
size: NA

CDR3: CASSPGPQVDFGGYTF
DNA: TGCGCCAGCAGCCCCGGACCTCAAGTCGATTTTGGGGGCTACACCTTC
D: NA
J: TRBJ1-2
V: TRBV4-3
length: 16
size: few

CDR3: CASSAWTGGDTEAFF
DNA: TGTGCCAGCAGTGCTTGGACAGGGGGGGACACTGAAGCTTTCTTT
D: TRBD1
J: TRBJ1-1
V: TRBV25-1
length: 15
size: few

CDR3: CASSPRDRVLYSYNEQFF
DNA: TGTGCCAGCAGTCCCCGGGACAGGGTGTTATACTCCTACAATGAGCAGTTCTTC
D: TRBD1
J: TRBJ2-1
V: TRBV12-3/TRBV12-4
length: 18
size: few

CDR3: CASKEGSNTDTQYF
DNA: TGTGCCAGCAAAGAGGGGTCAAACACAGATACGCAGTATTTT
D: NA
J: TRBJ2-3
V: TRBV2
length: 14
size: NA

CDR3: CASSFTRVQFF
DNA: TGTGCCAGCAGCTTTACGCGTGTACAGTTCTTC
D: NA
J: TRBJ2-1
V: TRBV5-6
length: 11
size: NA

CDR3: CASSPTLGLSTYEQYF
DNA: TGTGCCAGCTCACCGACTCTGGGACTTTCTACCTACGAGCAGTACTTC
D: NA
J: TRBJ2-7
V: TRBV18
length: 16
size: few

CDR3: CAIGGGEGTEAFF
DNA: TGTGCCATCGGTGGGGGAGAGGGAACTGAAGCTTTCTTT
D: NA
J: TRBJ1-1
V: TRBV10-3
length: 13
size: NA